This T cell receptor beta chain was captured in a study of T cell changes during pregnancy in multiple sclerosis. Germline CDR1 reads MNHEY; CDR2 reads SMNVEV (reference sequence). Losses at the gene ends were 5 bases for V and 7 bases for J; bases not matched to a gene: 8. The CDR3 consists of 16 residues. Using immunoSEQ multiplex PCR, the repertoire was profiled, and TCRdb retains in-frame clones only, with some absent. Seen here are roughly 93,000 clones, about 90% observed once, and the top ten hold more than 2%. The rearrangement joins TRBV27 to TRBJ2-2, with 12 bases that match TRBD1. The TCR sequence derives from a female donor in good health, enrolled as a control in a pregnancy study. This material consisted of peripheral blood, taken after pregnancy. CDR3 in amino acids: CASSTRDRGQIGELFF. CDR3 in DNA: TGTGCCAGCAGTACCCGGGACAGGGGGCAGATCGGGGAGCTGTTTTTT.